A selection of T cell receptor beta chains follows, all from one sample in a study of OX40 agonist ivuxolimab in advanced cancers. Sequencing used immunoSEQ multiplex PCR; TCRdb keeps in-frame clones, though not all of them. The sample carries some 110,000 clones, 85% to 95% recorded once. This specimen was CD4+ or CD8+ T cells sorted from blood, taken in a trial of the OX40 agonist ivuxolimab. Every receptor here comes from an adult with an advanced solid tumor such as melanoma, head and neck, liver or kidney cancer. The CDR3 runs from the conserved cysteine through the conserved F or W. The order of the fields is V gene, D gene, clone size, J gene, CDR3 protein, CDR3 DNA. The D gene is left open where the match is weak. The size entry is marked missing in some rows and otherwise reads once, few, many or a size class.

TRBV6-4	TRBD1	.	TRBJ1-2	CASTKADRVCGYTF	TGTGCCAGCACCAAAGCGGACAGGGTCTGTGGCTACACCTTC
TRBV4-2	TRBD1	.	TRBJ1-2	CASSQGDRSYGYTF	TGTGCCAGCAGCCAAGGGGACAGGTCCTATGGCTACACCTTC
TRBV7-2	.	.	TRBJ2-5	CASSHTRETQYF	TGTGCCAGCAGCCACACGAGGGAGACCCAGTACTTC
TRBV19	.	once	TRBJ2-1	CASSAGTFNEQFF	TGTGCCAGTAGTGCGGGGACTTTCAATGAGCAGTTCTTC
TRBV5-1	TRBD1	.	TRBJ1-4	CASSRDRGTEGEKLFF	TGCGCCAGCAGCCGTGACAGGGGCACCGAGGGTGAAAAACTGTTTTTT
TRBV5-6	.	once	TRBJ2-7	CASSLVGESYEQYF	TGTGCCAGCAGCTTGGTCGGGGAATCCTACGAGCAGTACTTC
TRBV29-1	.	.	TRBJ2-5	CSAHKGGGQETQYF	TGCAGCGCCCACAAGGGGGGAGGCCAGGAGACCCAGTACTTC
TRBV6-1	.	.	TRBJ2-7	CASSAAYSYEQYF	TGTGCCAGCAGTGCGGCCTACTCCTACGAGCAGTACTTC
TRBV5-5	TRBD1	once	TRBJ1-5	CASSWQGDTNQPQHF	TGTGCCAGCAGCTGGCAGGGGGACACCAATCAGCCCCAGCATTTT
TRBV19	.	.	TRBJ2-5	CASSINSGLETQYF	TGTGCCAGTAGTATTAACTCAGGGCTTGAGACCCAGTACTTC
TRBV28	.	once	TRBJ2-2	CASSPGGFVGELFF	TGTGCCAGCAGTCCTGGGGGGTTTGTAGGGGAGCTGTTTTTT
TRBV20-1	.	.	TRBJ2-7	CSAISSYEQYF	TGCAGTGCTATCAGTTCCTACGAGCAGTACTTC
TRBV19	.	.	TRBJ2-7	CASSIGPGYEQYF	TGTGCCAGTAGTATAGGCCCCGGGTACGAGCAGTACTTC
TRBV6-5	TRBD1	.	TRBJ2-7	CASSYSWTGGGEQYF	TGTGCCAGCAGTTACTCCTGGACAGGGGGCGGTGAGCAGTACTTC
TRBV6-5	.	once	TRBJ2-6	CASSLITSGANVLTF	TGTGCCAGCAGTCTGATAACCTCTGGGGCCAACGTCCTGACTTTC
TRBV6-5	.	.	TRBJ1-1	CASSPPENTEAFF	TGTGCCAGCAGTCCCCCGGAGAACACTGAAGCTTTCTTT
TRBV5-8	TRBD1	.	TRBJ2-7	CASSVRQGYEQYF	TGTGCCAGCAGCGTTCGACAGGGCTACGAGCAGTACTTC
TRBV5-4	TRBD1	.	TRBJ2-5	CASSSTGGSEETQYF	TGTGCCAGCAGCTCCACAGGGGGGAGTGAAGAGACCCAGTACTTC
TRBV2	.	.	TRBJ2-7	CASSYPEREQYF	TGTGCCAGCAGTTACCCGGAGCGCGAGCAGTACTTC
TRBV2	TRBD1	.	TRBJ2-5	CASSRDRGPETQYF	TGTGCCAGCAGTCGGGACAGGGGGCCGGAGACCCAGTACTTC
TRBV28	TRBD2	few	TRBJ2-7	CASSSRLAGSHYYEQYF	TGTGCCAGCAGTTCACGCCTAGCGGGGAGTCACTACTACGAGCAGTACTTC
TRBV18	.	.	TRBJ2-5	CASSPRVQETQYF	TGTGCCAGCTCACCACGGGTCCAAGAGACCCAGTACTTC
TRBV6-6	TRBD1	.	TRBJ2-7	CASRIRQGSSYEQYF	TGTGCCAGCAGGATCCGACAGGGATCCTCCTACGAGCAGTACTTC
TRBV30	.	.	TRBJ1-5	CAWSGARVNNQPQHF	TGTGCCTGGAGTGGAGCCAGGGTTAACAATCAGCCCCAGCATTTT
TRBV10-3	.	once	TRBJ1-5	CATRGGASNQPQHF	TGTGCCACCAGGGGAGGGGCGAGCAATCAGCCCCAGCATTTT
TRBV11-2	.	.	TRBJ1-6	CASSVSMGNSPLHF	TGTGCCAGCAGCGTATCAATGGGTAATTCACCCCTCCACTTT
TRBV6-1	.	.	TRBJ1-3	CASRAGLGRGDTIYF	TGTGCCAGCAGGGCGGGTTTGGGCAGGGGAGACACCATATATTTT
TRBV7-2	TRBD1	.	TRBJ1-1	CASTTDRGKTEAFF	TGTGCCAGCACCACGGACAGGGGAAAAACTGAAGCTTTCTTT
TRBV30	.	once	TRBJ2-7	CAWSRKYEQYF	TGTGCCTGGAGTCGGAAGTACGAGCAGTACTTC
TRBV18	.	.	TRBJ1-2	CASSPPVETNYGYTF	TGTGCCAGCTCACCACCGGTAGAGACGAACTATGGCTACACCTTC
TRBV7-3	.	.	TRBJ2-1	CASSLGGGPDEQFF	TGTGCCAGCAGCTTAGGGGGGGGCCCCGATGAGCAGTTCTTC
TRBV28	.	.	TRBJ1-1	CASSLSLGVFEAFF	TGTGCCAGCAGTTTATCCCTTGGAGTATTTGAAGCTTTCTTT
TRBV29-1	.	.	TRBJ1-1	CSVHREINTEAFF	TGCAGCGTGCACCGGGAAATAAACACTGAAGCTTTCTTT
TRBV7-8	.	.	TRBJ2-1	CASSLEGLPIYNEQFF	TGTGCCAGCAGCTTAGAGGGACTTCCTATCTACAATGAGCAGTTCTTC
TRBV16	.	.	TRBJ2-7	CASSPQSGGAYEQYF	TGTGCCAGCAGCCCCCAGTCCGGGGGTGCCTACGAGCAGTACTTC